This TCR beta chain was retrieved from a study of blood T cell repertoires in COVID-19 (dated by TCRdb to the early 2020s). For the study in its entirety: Samples from collaborators originated in the United States, Italy and Spain and spanned both the acute and convalescent phases of COVID-19. Sample metadata almost always included a de-identified subject ID, COVID-19 status, age in years and sex. The samples were drawn from the first 160 participants of the ongoing ImmuneRACE study and from roughly 1,300 subjects provided by 6 global collaborators. The dataset comprised deeply sampled blood TCRbeta repertoires from subjects exposed to, actively infected with, or recovered from COVID-19. The repertoires were released in a freely available public database intended as a resource for research on the immune response to SARS-CoV-2. The material from the prospective study consisted of cDNA or gDNA derived from T cells, B-cell-depleted T cells, or PBMCs. Where HLA class I and class II types were available, the types were taken from metadata supplied by the sample provider, not from assay-based typing.

The immunoSEQ Assay, a bias-controlled multiplex PCR, was used to amplify TCRbeta CDR3 regions from genomic DNA. In the source study's methods: The number of nucleated cells in each sample was estimated by amplification of reference gene primers within the assay. To quantify the absolute abundance of each unique TCRbeta CDR3 rearrangement, sequence reads were collapsed and filtered. For each sample, productive Simpson clonality was calculated as the square root of Simpson's diversity index across productive rearrangements. The table comes from immuneACCESS by way of TCRdb, which keeps in-frame sequences with V and J called. Part of the clones is missing from these tables; in studies checked, under half for an unresolved V gene and the rest for unknown reasons. That table furnishes V, J and clone size, whereas the DNA furnished D and trimming. In all, the sample holds about 200,000 clones, and around nine tenths of those were seen once. 20% to 25% of the sample goes to the ten largest clones.

Whole blood was collected in K2EDTA tubes by collaborating institutions according to the institutions' own protocols. For TCRbeta analysis, collaborator samples were shipped as frozen whole blood, as isolated PBMCs, or as DNA extracted from either sample type. About this clone: Its antigen is still unknown. No much larger clone exists at a distance of one base, and base qualities are not known.

What the authors observed across the whole study: The amount of clinical and demographic metadata varied by source and participant and was provided uncurated.

V loses 1 base of germline sequence and J loses 5 bases, and the interval between the two ends is 10 bases. Sequences SGHRS (CDR1) and YFSETQ (CDR2) are obtained from the germline V gene. Inclusive of the bounding cysteine and phenylalanine, the CDR3 is 14 residues long. CDR3 DNA is the only sequence kept; it has 42 bases, read in frame from the first base. The V and J genes are TRBV5-1 and TRBJ2-1; D gene: possibly TRBD1, on 6 matching bases. The sample taken for sequencing was peripheral blood. This TCR came from a man in his 60s with active or convalescent COVID-19. The encoded CDR3 is CASSLTGYDNEQFF. DNA sequence: TGCGCCAGCAGCTTGACAGGGTACGACAATGAGCAGTTCTTC.